A single sample is the source of the 32 T cell receptor beta chains below, sequenced in a study of early T cells in non-severe SARS-CoV-2 infection. TCRdb recomputed calls from the 5' RACE reads with MiXCR, one row per CDR3 protein. The sample lists about 49,000 distinct CDR3 sequences; 10% to 15% were seen once. Sequenced: whole blood. Source of these receptors: an adult who was a healthcare worker with PCR-confirmed SARS-CoV-2 infection or an uninfected control (not recorded which).

The chain links TRBV29-1 to TRBJ2-7; D gene ambiguous. CDR3 length equals 12 residues. V was pared by 7 bases and J by 1 base, with 11 bases between. Germline V lookup: CDR1 SQVTM, CDR2 ANQGSEA. The chain's CDR3 is CSALGSSYEQYF. Here the CDR3 DNA reads TGCAGCGCCCTCGGGTCGTCCTACGAGCAGTACTTC.

The rearrangement links TRBV12-3 or TRBV12-4 to TRBJ2-3; TRBD1 is a possible D gene (6 bases). Trimming removed 3 bases from V and 3 bases from J, with 10 bases in between. The CDR3 runs 14 residues. The CDR3, as DNA: TGTGCCAGCAGTTTTACAGGGAAAACAGATACGCAGTATTTT. As protein: CASSFTGKTDTQYF.

This clonotype has only a few counts. The rearrangement uses TRBV7-9 and TRBJ1-5; D is ambiguous. Germline-derived CDR1 and CDR2 are SEHNR and FQNEAQ (reference sequence). The CDR3 has 12 residues. Trimming took off 4 bases at V and 11 bases at J, with 12 bases between the two ends. CDR3: CASSSQDGAQHF. CDR3 nucleotide sequence: TGTGCCAGCAGCTCCCAGGACGGGGCCCAGCATTTT.

This clonotype was found many times. This chain connects TRBV3-1 to TRBJ1-1; no definite D call. V shed 5 bases and J shed 0 bases, with 13 bases lying between them. CDR1 is LGHDT and CDR2 is YNNKEL in the germline V gene (reference sequence). This CDR3 region has 15 residues. The CDR3 region is CASSVHSGMNTEAFF. In nucleotides, the CDR3 is TGTGCCAGCAGCGTCCACAGTGGAATGAACACTGAAGCTTTCTTT.

This clonotype was picked up a small number of times. The J gene is TRBJ2-5, the V gene TRBV7-2; D uncertain. The germline V and J ends were trimmed by 0 bases and 5 bases, with 7 bases remaining between them. CDR1 and CDR2 from the germline V gene are SGHTA and FQGNSA. There are 13 residues in the CDR3. The CDR3 DNA sequence: TGTGCCAGCAGCTTAGCCTTCGGGGAGACCCAGTACTTC. Residues: CASSLAFGETQYF.

At least ten counts were recorded for this clonotype. The chain joins TRBV24-1 to TRBJ2-3; the match to TRBD2 covers 7 bases. This CDR3 contains 15 residues. V shed 3 bases and J 4 bases; nucleotides not matched to a gene: 6. Germline CDR1 is KGHDR and CDR2 is SFDVKD. In DNA, the CDR3 is TGTGCCACCAGTGATCGGGACTATTCGGCAGATACGCAGTATTTT. Its translation: CATSDRDYSADTQYF.

A remark on this clonotype: A read error may be the cause here, since a much bigger clone is one base away. The chain uses TRBV7-3 and TRBJ2-3, with TRBD2 as a possible D gene (6 bases). Germline V gene lookup returns CDR1 SGHTA and CDR2 FQGTGA. The CDR3 is 15 residues long. CDR3 sequence reads: CVGKSSVTSTDTQYF. CDR3 nucleotide sequence: TGTGTCGGAAAGTCTAGCGTCACTAGCACAGATACGCAGTATTTT.

The chain is built from TRBV29-1 and TRBJ2-1, with 7 bases lining up with TRBD2. After removal of 3 bases from V and 3 bases from J, the junction contained 2 bases not matched to a gene. CDR3 length: 13 residues. The germline V gene has CDR1 SQVTM and CDR2 ANQGSEA. The DNA for the CDR3 is TGCAGCGTTGATCCGGGAGGCTACAATGAGCAGTTCTTC. Translation: CSVDPGGYNEQFF.

The J gene is TRBJ2-3, the V gene TRBV7-2; TRBD2 might be the D (6 bases). Germline V lookup: CDR1 SGHTA, CDR2 FQGNSA. This CDR3 comprises 15 residues. Trimming removed 2 bases from V and 3 bases from J, with 12 bases in between. CDR3 protein: CASSLPAGVTDTQYF. The CDR3 nucleotides are TGTGCCAGCAGCTTACCAGCGGGTGTAACAGATACGCAGTATTTT.

The table lists this clonotype with a few counts. The chain joins TRBV28 to TRBJ2-3; possibly TRBD1 for D (6 bases). The germline gives CDR1 MDHEN, CDR2 SYDVKM. There are 16 residues in the CDR3. V dropped 5 bases and J dropped 2 bases, with 17 bases sitting between them. CDR3 DNA sequence: TGTGCCAGCAGTCCAGTGGGGGACACGAACACAGATACGCAGTATTTT. It encodes CASSPVGDTNTDTQYF.

This clonotype has only a few counts. This chain uses TRBV4-2 with TRBJ2-6; 8 nucleotides align to TRBD2. Germline CDR1 LGHNA, CDR2 YNFKEQ. V lost 4 bases to trimming and J lost 0 bases; unmatched junction nucleotides: 5. This CDR3 region has 17 residues. The CDR3 DNA reads TGTGCCAGCAGCCCCGAGCGGGAGACCTCTGGGGCCAACGTCCTGACTTTC. Translated: CASSPERETSGANVLTF.

This clonotype was detected a few times. The J gene is TRBJ2-1, the V gene TRBV11-1; D gene ambiguous. Germline values: CDR1 SGHAT, CDR2 FQDESV (reference sequence). V was shortened by 7 bases and J by 5 bases, with 6 bases between the two germline ends. There are 11 residues in the CDR3. The CDR3 nucleotides are TGTGCCAGCACCTTCAACAATGAGCAGTTCTTC. Translating it yields CASTFNNEQFF. Variable domain in full (rest from reference TRBV11-1 and TRBJ2-1): EAEVAQSPRYKITEKSQAVAFWCDPISGHATLYWYRQILGQGPELLVQFQDESVVDDSQLPKDRFSAERLKGVDSTLKIQPAELGDSAMYLCASTFNNEQFFGPGTRLTVL.

This clonotype was observed many times. The CDR3 region has the DNA TGCAGCGTTTCGGAAAGGGGGTTGACAGATACGCAGTATTTT. Translating it yields CSVSERGLTDTQYF. The rearrangement joins TRBV29-1 to TRBJ2-3; D is perhaps TRBD1 (6 bases). This CDR3 spans 14 amino acids. Germline V gene lookup returns CDR1 SQVTM and CDR2 ANQGSEA. Trimming pared 5 bases from V and 3 bases from J, leaving 15 bases between.

This chain joins TRBV5-4 and TRBJ2-5; 13 bases match TRBD2. After removal of 1 base from V and 1 base from J, the junction contained 10 bases not matched to a gene. The length of the CDR3 is 19 residues. Germline loops: CDR1 SGHNT, CDR2 YYREEE (reference sequence). The CDR3 bases are TGTGCCAGCAGCTTGCCTGGGACTAGCGGGGTGGCTCCCCAAGAGACCCAGTACTTC. This gives the protein CASSLPGTSGVAPQETQYF.

The chain is built from TRBV12-3 or TRBV12-4 and TRBJ2-5; D may match TRBD1 or TRBD2 (5 bases each). The CDR3 loop spans 13 amino acids. Trimming shortened V by 0 bases and J by 4 bases, and 6 bases separated the two germline ends. The CDR3 nucleotides read TGTGCCAGCAGTTTAGCGGGGACAGAGACCCAGTACTTC. It translates to CASSLAGTETQYF.

This clonotype was counted at least ten times. The chain is built from TRBV5-5 and TRBJ2-1; 7 bases match TRBD1. V lost 1 base and J lost 4; bases outside the gene matches: 11. CDR1 is SGHKS, CDR2 YYEKEE, per germline (reference sequence). This CDR3 has 17 residues. CDR3 nucleotides: TGTGCCAGCAGCTTGTCTCCAAGGACAGGAGCTTACAATGAGCAGTTCTTC. Amino acid sequence: CASSLSPRTGAYNEQFF.

V usage is TRBV20-1 and J usage is TRBJ1-5; D is ambiguous. This CDR3 is built from 13 residues. Trimming pared 3 bases from V and 0 bases from J, leaving 6 bases between. From germline, CDR1 is DFQATT and CDR2 SNEGSKA (reference sequence). This chain's CDR3 is CSASLSSNQPQHF. Here the CDR3 DNA reads TGCAGTGCTAGTCTCAGTAGCAATCAGCCCCAGCATTTT.

In its sample, this clonotype was seen many times. The rearrangement uses TRBV20-1 and TRBJ2-1, with D possibly called TRBD1 or TRBD2 (5 bases each). Trimming removed 0 bases at V and 9 bases at J, with 18 bases between. The germline gives CDR1 DFQATT, CDR2 SNEGSKA (reference sequence). CDR3 length equals 15 residues. DNA of the CDR3: TGCAGTGCTAGAGATGAAAGACAGCGAGGGATTGAGCAGTTCTTC. Its translation is CSARDERQRGIEQFF.

Ten or more counts support this clonotype. V usage is TRBV19 and J usage is TRBJ1-5; no reliable D call. Germline CDR1 is LNHDA and CDR2 is SQIVND (reference sequence). CDR3 size: 15 residues. Deletions cut 5 bases from V and 1 base from J, with 12 bases between. CDR3 coding DNA: TGTGCCAGTAGTTGGCTAGCCGCGAGCAATCAGCCCCAGCATTTT. Translating it yields CASSWLAASNQPQHF. Complete variable domain (other parts from reference TRBV19 and TRBJ1-5): DGGITQSPKYLFRKEGQNVTLSCEQNLNHDAMYWYRQDPGQGLRLIYYSQIVNDFQKGDIAEGYSVSREKKESFPLTVTSAQKNPTAFYLCASSWLAASNQPQHFGDGTRLSIL.

There are a few counts of this clonotype. The chain employs TRBV6-2 or TRBV6-3 and TRBJ2-5, with unresolved D. V lost 6 bases and J lost 5, with 7 bases in between. Germline-derived CDR1 and CDR2 are MNHEY and SVGEGT. The CDR3 has 11 residues. The CDR3 DNA reads as TGTGCCAGCAGCCGTCGGGAGACCCAGTACTTC. Translated, it gives CASSRRETQYF.

The chain employs TRBV6-6 and TRBJ2-3, with D perhaps matching TRBD2 (5 bases). Trimming took 1 base from V and 0 from J, leaving 8 bases between them. The CDR3 loop spans 15 amino acids. Germline V gene sequence: CDR1 MNHNY, CDR2 SVGAGI (reference sequence). The CDR3 loop reads CASSYLGESTDTQYF. CDR3 coding DNA: TGTGCCAGCAGTTACTTGGGAGAAAGCACAGATACGCAGTATTTT.

This clonotype was recorded at least ten times. The chain has TRBV6-2 or TRBV6-3 and TRBJ2-7, with D possibly matching TRBD1 (6 bases). The V and J ends lost 1 base and 5 bases respectively, with 15 bases between them. Germline CDR1 and CDR2: MNHEY and SVGEGT. This CDR3 region has 15 residues. The CDR3 nucleotides are TGTGCCAGCAGTTACTGGGACATACGAGGAGACGAGCAGTACTTC. This gives the protein CASSYWDIRGDEQYF.

This clonotype was picked up many times. The chain employs TRBV9 and TRBJ1-6; no reliable D call. CDR3 length: 15 amino acids. Germline V gene sequence: CDR1 SGDLS, CDR2 YYNGEE. Deletions cut 1 base from V and 0 bases from J, with 5 bases between. Here the CDR3 reads CASSVSGSYNSPLHF. In nucleotides, the CDR3 is TGTGCCAGCAGCGTAAGCGGCTCCTATAATTCACCCCTCCACTTT.

The rearrangement uses TRBV7-9 and TRBJ2-7, with 7 nucleotides matching TRBD2. The CDR3 totals 16 residues. CDR1 and CDR2 from the germline V gene are SEHNR and FQNEAQ (reference sequence). J was trimmed by 3 bases and V by 5 bases; bases with no gene match: 13. The CDR3 protein is CASSPPIPSGVYEQYF. The CDR3 DNA follows: TGTGCCAGCAGCCCCCCAATTCCCAGCGGGGTCTACGAGCAGTACTTC. The full variable domain, rest sourced from reference TRBV7-9 and TRBJ2-7, is DTGVSQNPRHKITKRGQNVTFRCDPISEHNRLYWYRQTLGQGPEFLTYFQNEAQLEKSRLLSDRFSAERPKGSFSTLEIQRTEQGDSAMYLCASSPPIPSGVYEQYFGPGTRLTVT.

The V gene is TRBV7-9, the J gene TRBJ1-4; TRBD1 matches at 7 bases. J gave up 5 bases and V 5 bases, and 5 bases lay outside the gene matches. CDR1 is SEHNR and CDR2 is FQNEAQ in the germline V gene (reference sequence). The length of the CDR3 is 14 residues. The chain's CDR3 is CASSPNRGNEKLFF. In nucleotides, the CDR3 is TGTGCCAGCAGCCCAAACAGGGGCAATGAAAAACTGTTTTTT.

The chain has TRBV11-2 and TRBJ2-5; D is possibly TRBD1 (5 bases). V dropped 3 bases and J dropped 2 bases, with 10 bases sitting between them. The germline gives CDR1 SGHAT, CDR2 FQNNGV. The CDR3 is made up of 14 amino acids. CDR3 sequence: CASSLQGPQETQYF. The CDR3 bases are TGTGCCAGCAGCTTGCAGGGTCCGCAAGAGACCCAGTACTTC.

The CDR3 reads CASRYPTGHRSPLHF. DNA for the CDR3: TGTGCCAGCAGGTATCCGACAGGACATCGATCACCCCTCCACTTT. This chain links TRBV27 with TRBJ1-6; tentatively, D is TRBD1 (6 bases). CDR1 and CDR2 from the germline V gene are MNHEY and SMNVEV (reference sequence). The CDR3 spans 15 residues. Trimming left V 6 bases short and J 10 bases short, with 19 bases between.

In its sample, this clonotype is medium-sized (0.01 to 0.1%). The chain links TRBV27 to TRBJ2-6, with a weak D call TRBD2 (5 bases). The CDR3 runs to 18 residues. V lost 5 bases and J 2 bases, leaving 19 bases between the germline ends. Germline CDR1 and CDR2: MNHEY and SMNVEV (reference sequence). The CDR3 nucleotides are TGTGCCAGCAGTCCCCTTTGGACTGGAAAACCTGGGGCCAACGTCCTGACTTTC. Encoded protein: CASSPLWTGKPGANVLTF.

This chain connects TRBV5-6 to TRBJ2-1; 9 bases fit TRBD2. The CDR3 contains 18 residues. After removal of 0 bases from V and 3 bases from J, the junction contained 10 bases not matched to a gene. Germline values: CDR1 SGHDT, CDR2 YYEEEE. CDR3: CASSLAGWAGGVYNEQFF. The CDR3 DNA follows: TGTGCCAGCAGCTTGGCCGGTTGGGCGGGAGGGGTCTACAATGAGCAGTTCTTC.

This clonotype was counted a few times. CDR3 sequence (DNA): TGTGCCAGCAGTGAGGCGGGGTGGGAAAACACCGGGGAGCTGTTTTTT. This encodes CASSEAGWENTGELFF. V and J are TRBV2 and TRBJ2-2; possibly TRBD2 for D (6 bases). CDR1 SNHLY and CDR2 FYNNEI come from the germline V gene. The CDR3 covers 16 residues. Trimming cost V 3 bases and J 2 bases, with 13 bases left between them.

Only a few counts were recorded for this clonotype. V gene TRBV7-9 combines with J gene TRBJ2-4; 7 bases are shared with TRBD1. Germline trimming cut 2 bases from V and 5 bases from J; bases unmatched to any gene: 3. CDR3 size: 14 residues. Germline-derived CDR1 and CDR2 are SEHNR and FQNEAQ (reference sequence). Written as DNA, the CDR3 is TGTGCCAGCAGCTTATCAGGGACAGAAAACATTCAGTACTTC. Its protein product is CASSLSGTENIQYF.

This chain uses TRBV5-7 with TRBJ1-6, with unresolved D. TRBV5-7 is recorded as an ORF, its role being uncertain. Trimming took 0 bases from V and 8 from J, leaving 9 bases between them. This CDR3 spans 14 amino acids. The chain's CDR3 is CASSLAGPHSPLHF. For the CDR3, the DNA is TGTGCCAGCAGCTTGGCCGGTCCCCATTCACCCCTCCACTTT.